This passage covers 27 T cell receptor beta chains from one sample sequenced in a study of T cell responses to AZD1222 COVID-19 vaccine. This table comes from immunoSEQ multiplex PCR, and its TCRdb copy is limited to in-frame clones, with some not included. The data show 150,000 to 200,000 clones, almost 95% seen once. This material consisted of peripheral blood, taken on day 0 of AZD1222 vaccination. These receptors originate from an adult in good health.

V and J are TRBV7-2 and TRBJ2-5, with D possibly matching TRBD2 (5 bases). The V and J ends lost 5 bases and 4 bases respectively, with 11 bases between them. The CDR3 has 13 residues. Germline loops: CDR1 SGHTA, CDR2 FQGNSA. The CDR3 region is CASSSWTGETQYF. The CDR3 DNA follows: TGTGCCAGCAGCAGTTGGACTGGAGAGACCCAGTACTTC.

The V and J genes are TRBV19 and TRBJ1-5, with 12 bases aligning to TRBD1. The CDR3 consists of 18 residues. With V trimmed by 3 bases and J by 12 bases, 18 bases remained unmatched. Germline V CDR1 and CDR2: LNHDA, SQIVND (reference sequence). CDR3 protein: CASSIGTGGRNGFRNQHF. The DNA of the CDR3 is TGTGCCAGTAGTATCGGGACAGGGGGCAGGAATGGCTTTCGGAACCAGCATTTT.

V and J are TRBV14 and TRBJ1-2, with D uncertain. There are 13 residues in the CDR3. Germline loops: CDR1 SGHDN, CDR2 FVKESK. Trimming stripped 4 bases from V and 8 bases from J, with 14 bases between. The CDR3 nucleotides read TGTGCCAGCAGCCGTTGGGAGGGCGGAGGCTACACCTTC. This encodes CASSRWEGGGYTF.

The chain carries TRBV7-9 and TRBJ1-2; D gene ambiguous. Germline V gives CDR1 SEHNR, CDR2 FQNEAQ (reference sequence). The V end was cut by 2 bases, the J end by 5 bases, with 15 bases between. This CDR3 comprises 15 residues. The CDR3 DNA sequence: TGTGCCAGCAGCTTATTGGAGACCGCCTCGTATGGCTACACCTTC. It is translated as CASSLLETASYGYTF. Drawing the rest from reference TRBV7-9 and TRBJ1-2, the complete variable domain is DTGVSQNPRHKITKRGQNVTFRCDPISEHNRLYWYRQTLGQGPEFLTYFQNEAQLEKSRLLSDRFSAERPKGSFSTLEIQRTEQGDSAMYLCASSLLETASYGYTFGSGTRLTVV.

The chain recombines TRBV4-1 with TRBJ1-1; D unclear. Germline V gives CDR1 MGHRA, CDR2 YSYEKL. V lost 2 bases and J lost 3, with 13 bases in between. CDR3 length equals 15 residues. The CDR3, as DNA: TGCGCCAGCAGCCAAAGCCCCCGGAGGGACACTGAAGCTTTCTTT. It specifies CASSQSPRRDTEAFF.

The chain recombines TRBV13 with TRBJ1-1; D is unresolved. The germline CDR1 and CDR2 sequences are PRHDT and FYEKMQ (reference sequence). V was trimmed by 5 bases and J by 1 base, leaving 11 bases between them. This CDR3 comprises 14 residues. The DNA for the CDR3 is TGTGCCAGCAGCCCCCCAGCGGGGAACACTGAAGCTTTCTTT. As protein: CASSPPAGNTEAFF.

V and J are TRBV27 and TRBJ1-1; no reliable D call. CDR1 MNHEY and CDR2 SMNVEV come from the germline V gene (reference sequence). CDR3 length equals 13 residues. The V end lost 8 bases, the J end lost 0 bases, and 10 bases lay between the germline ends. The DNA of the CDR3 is TGTGCCAGCGGGGAAGGAGTGAACACTGAAGCTTTCTTT. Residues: CASGEGVNTEAFF.

The CDR3: CASSYGTAHGYTF. The CDR3 bases are TGTGCCAGCAGTTACGGGACAGCGCATGGCTACACCTTC. The chain is built from TRBV6-5 and TRBJ1-2; 7 positions match TRBD1. There are 13 residues in the CDR3. Trimming took 2 bases from V and 6 from J; bases not matched to a gene: 3. Germline CDR1 MNHEY, CDR2 SVGAGI.

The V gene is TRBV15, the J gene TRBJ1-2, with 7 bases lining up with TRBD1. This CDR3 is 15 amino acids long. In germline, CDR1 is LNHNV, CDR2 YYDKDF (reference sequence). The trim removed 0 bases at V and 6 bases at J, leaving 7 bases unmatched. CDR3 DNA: TGTGCCACCAGCAGAGATCGTAGAGGGGGCAATGGCTACACCTTC. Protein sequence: CATSRDRRGGNGYTF.

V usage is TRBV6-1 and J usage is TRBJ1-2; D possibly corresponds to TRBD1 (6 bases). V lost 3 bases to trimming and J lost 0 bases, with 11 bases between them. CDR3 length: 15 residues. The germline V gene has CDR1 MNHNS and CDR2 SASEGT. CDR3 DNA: TGTGCCAGCAGTGACCCGGGGGGCGCTAACTATGGCTACACCTTC. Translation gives CASSDPGGANYGYTF.

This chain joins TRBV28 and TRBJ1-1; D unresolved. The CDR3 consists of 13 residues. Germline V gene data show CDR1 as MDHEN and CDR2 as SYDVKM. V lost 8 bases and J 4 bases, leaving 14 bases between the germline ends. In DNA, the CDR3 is TGTGCCAGCCAACGGGTTGGCGCCACTGAAGCTTTCTTT. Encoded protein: CASQRVGATEAFF.

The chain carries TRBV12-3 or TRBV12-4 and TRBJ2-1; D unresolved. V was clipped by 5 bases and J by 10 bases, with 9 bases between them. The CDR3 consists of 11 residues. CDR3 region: CASSLIGEQFF. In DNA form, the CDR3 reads TGTGCCAGCAGTCTCATAGGGGAGCAGTTCTTC.

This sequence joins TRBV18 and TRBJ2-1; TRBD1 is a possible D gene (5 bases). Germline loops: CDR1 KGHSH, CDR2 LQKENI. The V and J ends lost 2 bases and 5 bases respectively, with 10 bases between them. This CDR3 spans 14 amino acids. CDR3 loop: CASSPWGRNNEQFF. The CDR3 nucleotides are TGTGCCAGCTCACCATGGGGCAGGAACAATGAGCAGTTCTTC.

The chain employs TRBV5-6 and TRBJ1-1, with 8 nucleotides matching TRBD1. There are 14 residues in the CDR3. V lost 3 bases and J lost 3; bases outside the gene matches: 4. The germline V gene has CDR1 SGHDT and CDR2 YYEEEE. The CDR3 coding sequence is TGTGCCAGCAGCTATGGACAGGGTTACACTGAAGCTTTCTTT. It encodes CASSYGQGYTEAFF.

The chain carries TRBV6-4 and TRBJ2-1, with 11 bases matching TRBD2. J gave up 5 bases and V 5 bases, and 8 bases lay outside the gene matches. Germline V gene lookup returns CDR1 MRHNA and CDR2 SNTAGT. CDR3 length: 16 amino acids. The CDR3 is CASSKPGTSGNNEQFF. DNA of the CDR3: TGTGCCAGCAGTAAGCCCGGGACTAGCGGAAACAATGAGCAGTTCTTC.

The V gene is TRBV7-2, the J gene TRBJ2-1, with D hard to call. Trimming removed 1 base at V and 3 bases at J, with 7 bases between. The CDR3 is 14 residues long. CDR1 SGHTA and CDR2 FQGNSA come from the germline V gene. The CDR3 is CASSLGDNYNEQFF. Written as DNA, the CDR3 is TGTGCCAGCAGCTTAGGGGATAACTACAATGAGCAGTTCTTC. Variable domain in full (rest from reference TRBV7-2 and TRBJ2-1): GAGVSQSPSNKVTEKGKDVELRCDPISGHTALYWYRQSLGQGLEFLIYFQGNSAPDKSGLPSDRFSAERTGGSVSTLTIQRTQQEDSAVYLCASSLGDNYNEQFFGPGTRLTVL.

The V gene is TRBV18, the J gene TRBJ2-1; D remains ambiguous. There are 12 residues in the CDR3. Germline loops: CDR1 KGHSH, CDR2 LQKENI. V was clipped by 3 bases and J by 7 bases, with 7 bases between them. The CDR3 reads CASSPLPNEQFF. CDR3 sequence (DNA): TGTGCCAGCTCACCCCTCCCAAATGAGCAGTTCTTC.

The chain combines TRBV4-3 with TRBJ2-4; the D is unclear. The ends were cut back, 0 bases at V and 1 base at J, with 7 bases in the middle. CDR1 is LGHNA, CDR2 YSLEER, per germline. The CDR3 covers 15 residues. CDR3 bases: TGCGCCAGCAGCCAAGAGATACACGCCAAAAACATTCAGTACTTC. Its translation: CASSQEIHAKNIQYF.

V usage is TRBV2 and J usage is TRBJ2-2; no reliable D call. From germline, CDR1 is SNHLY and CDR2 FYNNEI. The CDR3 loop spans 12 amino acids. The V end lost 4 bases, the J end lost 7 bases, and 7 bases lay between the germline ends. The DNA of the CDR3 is TGTGCCAGCAGTGTAGCTAGCGGGGAGCTGTTTTTT. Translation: CASSVASGELFF. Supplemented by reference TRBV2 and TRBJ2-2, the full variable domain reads EPEVTQTPSHQVTQMGQEVILRCVPISNHLYFYWYRQILGQKVEFLVSFYNNEISEKSEIFDDQFSVERPDGSNFTLKIRSTKLEDSAMYFCASSVASGELFFGEGSRLTVL.

The CDR3 loop is CASEGGQGNQPQHF. The CDR3 region has the DNA TGTGCCAGTGAGGGGGGACAGGGCAATCAGCCCCAGCATTTT. This chain connects TRBV7-3 to TRBJ1-5; the match to TRBD1 covers 8 bases. Germline trimming cut 9 bases from V and 2 bases from J; bases unmatched to any gene: 6. Germline V CDR1 and CDR2: SGHTA, FQGTGA. The CDR3 contains 14 residues.

The CDR3 region is CASRETLYNEQFF. The CDR3 nucleotides read TGTGCCAGCAGGGAAACGTTATACAATGAGCAGTTCTTC. The rearrangement uses TRBV28 and TRBJ2-1; D call uncertain. Germline lookup yields CDR1 MDHEN and CDR2 SYDVKM. Trimming cost V 6 bases and J 4 bases, with 10 bases left between them. CDR3 length: 13 residues. The variable domain in full, with the rest retrieved from reference TRBV28 and TRBJ2-1, is DVKVTQSSRYLVKRTGEKVFLECVQDMDHENMFWYRQDPGLGLRLIYFSYDVKMKEKGDIPEGYSVSREKKERFSLILESASTNQTSMYLCASRETLYNEQFFGPGTRLTVL.

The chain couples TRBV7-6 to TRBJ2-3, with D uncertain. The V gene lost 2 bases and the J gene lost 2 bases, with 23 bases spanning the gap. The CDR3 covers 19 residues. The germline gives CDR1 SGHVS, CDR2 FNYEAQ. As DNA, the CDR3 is TGTGCCAGCAGCTTAACCGCCCCGGGCCTCACCAAGCACACAGATACGCAGTATTTT. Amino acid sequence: CASSLTAPGLTKHTDTQYF.

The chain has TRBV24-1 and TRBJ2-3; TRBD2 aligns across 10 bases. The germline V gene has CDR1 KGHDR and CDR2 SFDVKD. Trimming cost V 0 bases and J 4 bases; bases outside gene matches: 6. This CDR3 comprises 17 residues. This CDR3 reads CATSDLQREGGPDTQYF. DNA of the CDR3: TGTGCCACCAGTGATTTGCAGCGGGAGGGGGGCCCAGATACGCAGTATTTT.

Written as DNA, the CDR3 is TGTGCCAGCAGCAAAGAAGTGGCCAAGCCCCAAGACTATCAGCCCCAGCATTTT. This sequence encodes CASSKEVAKPQDYQPQHF. The genes are TRBV21-1 and TRBJ1-5. TRBV21-1 is a documented pseudogene. The CDR3 is 18 amino acids.

CDR3 region: CASSERKGRLDRGDTGELFF. Written as DNA, the CDR3 is TGTGCCAGCAGCGAAAGGAAAGGGAGGCTGGACAGGGGGGACACCGGGGAGCTGTTTTTT. The genes are TRBV21-1 and TRBJ2-2; the DNA was not used to check the table's D call, TRBD1. TRBV21-1 is assigned pseudogene status. This CDR3 has 20 amino acids.

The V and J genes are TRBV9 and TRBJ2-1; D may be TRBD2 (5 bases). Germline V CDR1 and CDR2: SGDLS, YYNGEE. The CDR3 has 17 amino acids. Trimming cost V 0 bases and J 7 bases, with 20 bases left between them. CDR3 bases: TGTGCCAGCAGCGTAGGGAGCGCCCAGCGGACGAGAAATGAGCAGTTCTTC. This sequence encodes CASSVGSAQRTRNEQFF. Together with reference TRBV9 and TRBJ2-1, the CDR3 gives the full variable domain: DSGVTQTPKHLITATGQRVTLRCSPRSGDLSVYWYQQSLDQGLQFLIQYYNGEERAKGNILERFSAQQFPDLHSELNLSSLELGDSALYFCASSVGSAQRTRNEQFFGPGTRLTVL.

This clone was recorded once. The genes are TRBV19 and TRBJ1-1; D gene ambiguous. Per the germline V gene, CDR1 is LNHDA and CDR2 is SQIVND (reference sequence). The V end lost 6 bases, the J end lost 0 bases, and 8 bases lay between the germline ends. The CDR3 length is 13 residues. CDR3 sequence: CASRKTVNTEAFF. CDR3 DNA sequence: TGTGCCAGTAGAAAAACGGTGAACACTGAAGCTTTCTTT. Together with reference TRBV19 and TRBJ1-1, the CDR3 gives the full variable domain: DGGITQSPKYLFRKEGQNVTLSCEQNLNHDAMYWYRQDPGQGLRLIYYSQIVNDFQKGDIAEGYSVSREKKESFPLTVTSAQKNPTAFYLCASRKTVNTEAFFGQGTRLTVV.